This T cell receptor (beta chain) was found in a study of blood T cell repertoires in COVID-19. In the study overall: PBMCs, B-cell-depleted T cells, or T cells provided the cDNA or gDNA that made up the material.

V lost 0 bases, J lost 3 bases, and 5 bases stayed unmatched. There are 16 residues in the CDR3. The germline V gene has CDR1 SGDLS and CDR2 YYNGEE. Some clones are missing from TCRdb's copy, which holds only in-frame ones; the method was immunoSEQ multiplex PCR. The profile shows some 330,000 clones, over 75% of them singletons. The sample was PBMCs or T cells enriched from blood (not recorded which). The sequence was obtained from a man aged 30 to 45 who had recovered from COVID-19. The chain is built from TRBV9 and TRBJ2-7, with 11 bases that match TRBD1. The CDR3, as DNA: TGTGCCAGCAGCGTAGCACGGACAGGGGGCTTCTACGAGCAGTACTTC. As protein: CASSVARTGGFYEQYF.